In its sample, the clone carrying this TCR beta chain was seen many times. TCR beta CDR3 regions were amplified from RNA. The HTBI primer set was used in a first-round RT-PCR of the TCR CDR3. TCRdb redid the calling of the multiplex PCR reads with MiXCR, one entry per CDR3 protein. This sample yields around 350,000 distinct CDR3 sequences, of which about a fifth are seen a single time; 3% to 4% belongs to the top ten. CDR1 and CDR2 from the germline V gene are SGHVS and FNYEAQ. Trimming took 5 bases from V and 4 from J, leaving 17 bases between them. The CDR3 length is 15 residues. The data originate from a study of T cells in Graves' hyperthyroidism and ophthalmopathy.

The chain employs TRBV7-6 and TRBJ1-2, with TRBD1 as a possible D gene (5 bases). The sample consisted of blood. The receptor comes from a woman between 18 and 29 years old with Graves' hyperthyroidism. The chain's CDR3 is CASSLYPRAPYGYTF. CDR3 in DNA: TGTGCCAGCAGCCTATACCCCAGGGCGCCCTATGGCTACACCTTC.